Shown below are 15 T cell receptor beta chains from a single sample sequenced in a study of cytomegalovirus exposure and HLA in healthy donors. The PCR made use of 60 Vbeta and 13 Jbeta primers. This table comes from immunoSEQ multiplex PCR, and its TCRdb copy is limited to in-frame clones, with some not included. The top ten clones hold under 2.5% of a sample with about 180,000 clones, 72% of them seen once. Sequencing used PBMCs. The receptors stem from a human donor in good health.

J is TRBJ2-6 and V is TRBV18; no reliable D call. Looked up from germline, CDR1 is KGHSH and CDR2 is LQKENI. There are 13 residues in the CDR3. V dropped 3 bases and J dropped 4 bases, with 4 bases sitting between them. The CDR3, as DNA: TGTGCCAGCTCACCGGCCGGGGCCAACGTCCTGACTTTC. Residues: CASSPAGANVLTF. The whole variable domain, remainder taken from reference TRBV18 and TRBJ2-6, is NAGVMQNPRHLVRRRGQEARLRCSPMKGHSHVYWYRQLPEEGLKFMVYLQKENIIDESGMPKERFSAEFPKEGPSILRIQQVVRGDSAAYFCASSPAGANVLTFGAGSRLTVL.

This chain links TRBV6-5 with TRBJ2-2, with D maybe TRBD2 (5 bases). This CDR3 is built from 13 residues. V lost 5 bases and J lost 7, with 11 bases in between. Per germline, CDR1 MNHEY and CDR2 SVGAGI. CDR3 DNA sequence: TGTGCCAGCAGTCACCCGGGGTACGGGGAGCTGTTTTTT. It codes for CASSHPGYGELFF.

This clone was observed a handful of times. The J gene is TRBJ1-1, the V gene TRBV7-9, with D unclear. Germline loops: CDR1 SEHNR, CDR2 FQNEAQ (reference sequence). The CDR3 covers 14 residues. The ends were cut back, 2 bases at V and 5 bases at J, with 12 bases in the middle. CDR3 loop: CASSLPGSRTEAFF. The CDR3 DNA sequence: TGTGCCAGCAGCTTACCGGGAAGTCGGACTGAAGCTTTCTTT.

The gene calls are TRBV29-1 and TRBJ2-7; 8 positions match TRBD2. The CDR3 is 14 residues long. V was clipped by 6 bases and J by 3 bases; unmatched bases: 10. Germline V lookup: CDR1 SQVTM, CDR2 ANQGSEA. CDR3 coding DNA: TGCAGCGTGGCCCGCGGAGCGGGGGACTACGAGCAGTACTTC. It yields the protein CSVARGAGDYEQYF.

The chain combines TRBV5-1 with TRBJ2-1, with a weak D call TRBD1 (5 bases). V was cut by 0 bases and J by 5 bases, with 9 bases left in between. The CDR3 length is 14 residues. Germline V CDR1 and CDR2: SGHRS, YFSETQ. This CDR3 is CASSLGGRDNEQFF. CDR3 nucleotides: TGCGCCAGCAGCTTGGGGGGCAGGGACAATGAGCAGTTCTTC. The full variable domain, in which reference TRBV5-1 and TRBJ2-1 provide the parts outside the CDR3, is KAGVTQTPRYLIKTRGQQVTLSCSPISGHRSVSWYQQTPGQGLQFLFEYFSETQRNKGNFPGRFSGRQFSNSRSEMNVSTLELGDSALYLCASSLGGRDNEQFFGPGTRLTVL.

This clone was counted a few times. This chain joins TRBV19 and TRBJ1-1, with D perhaps matching TRBD1 (5 bases). CDR1 is LNHDA and CDR2 is SQIVND in the germline V gene (reference sequence). This CDR3 has 14 amino acids. With 9 bases removed from V and 8 bases from J, the gap between germline ends came to 22 bases. CDR3 coding DNA: TGTGCCAGCCTTGACAGTTTTAAGAAAACCGAAGCTTTCTTT. Protein product: CASLDSFKKTEAFF.

V and J are TRBV5-1 and TRBJ2-7, with 8 bases lining up with TRBD2. Trimming cost V 0 bases and J 3 bases; bases outside gene matches: 5. Germline V gene sequence: CDR1 SGHRS, CDR2 YFSETQ. CDR3 length: 15 amino acids. The CDR3 DNA is TGCGCCAGCAGCTTGGGATTAGCGGGACGCTACGAGCAGTACTTC. Its translation: CASSLGLAGRYEQYF.

The V call is TRBV7-8, the J call TRBJ2-3; TRBD1 agrees at 8 bases. Germline values: CDR1 SGHVS, CDR2 FQNEAQ. This CDR3 has 17 amino acids. The V segment lost 3 bases and the J segment 6 bases; nucleotides outside the gene matches: 14. The CDR3 DNA follows: TGTGCCAGCAGCTTTCAGGGGGACAGCCAGGGGGCGGATACGCAGTATTTT. Translation gives CASSFQGDSQGADTQYF. The full variable domain, in which reference TRBV7-8 and TRBJ2-3 provide the parts outside the CDR3, is GAGVSQSPRYKVAKRGQDVALRCDPISGHVSLFWYQQALGQGPEFLTYFQNEAQLDKSGLPSDRFFAERPEGSVSTLKIQRTQQEDSAVYLCASSFQGDSQGADTQYFGPGTRLTVL.

The sample holds a few counts of this clone. The chain employs TRBV10-3 and TRBJ2-6, with TRBD2 as a possible D gene (7 bases). There are 16 residues in the CDR3. The germline V gene encodes CDR1 ENHRY and CDR2 SYGVKD. Trimming stripped 11 bases from V and 4 bases from J, with 21 bases between. In nucleotides, the CDR3 is TGTGCCGCCCGGAGGGGGGGCCTGAACGGGGCCAACGTCCTGACTTTC. Protein: CAARRGGLNGANVLTF.

J is TRBJ2-5 and V is TRBV7-3, with 7 bases that match TRBD2. V trimming: 11 bases; J trimming: 5 bases; junction bases outside the gene matches: 11. CDR1 SGHTA and CDR2 FQGTGA come from the germline V gene. This CDR3 is built from 13 residues. Here the CDR3 reads CAGVGGGWETQYF. The CDR3 DNA follows: TGTGCCGGAGTGGGCGGGGGTTGGGAGACCCAGTACTTC.

The genes are TRBV9 and TRBJ1-2; a possible D gene is TRBD1 (6 bases). Germline-derived CDR1 and CDR2 are SGDLS and YYNGEE. Between the trimmed V and J ends, which lost 2 bases and 3 bases, there was a span of 17 bases. The CDR3 contains 16 residues. CDR3 in amino acids: CASSVGRQAGYYGYTF. CDR3 DNA: TGTGCCAGCAGCGTCGGCCGACAGGCTGGATACTATGGCTACACCTTC. The full variable domain, rest sourced from reference TRBV9 and TRBJ1-2, is DSGVTQTPKHLITATGQRVTLRCSPRSGDLSVYWYQQSLDQGLQFLIQYYNGEERAKGNILERFSAQQFPDLHSELNLSSLELGDSALYFCASSVGRQAGYYGYTFGSGTRLTVV.

This chain connects TRBV11-2 to TRBJ2-3; 9 nucleotides agree with TRBD1. V was pared by 5 bases and J by 5 bases, with 8 bases of the junction left unmatched. CDR1 SGHAT and CDR2 FQNNGV come from the germline V gene. The CDR3 contains 15 residues. CDR3 sequence: CASSEGQGGQDTQYF. CDR3 sequence (DNA): TGTGCCAGCAGCGAGGGACAGGGAGGTCAAGATACGCAGTATTTT. The full variable domain, its missing parts supplied by reference TRBV11-2 and TRBJ2-3, is EAGVAQSPRYKIIEKRQSVAFWCNPISGHATLYWYQQILGQGPKLLIQFQNNGVVDDSQLPKDRFSAERLKGVDSTLKIQPAKLEDSAVYLCASSEGQGGQDTQYFGPGTRLTVL.

DNA for the CDR3: TGTGCCAGCAGCGGACTAGCGGGGGGGCCAGACACCGGGGAGCTGTTTTTT. Protein: CASSGLAGGPDTGELFF. This rearrangement joins TRBV5-4 to TRBJ2-2; 15 bases fit TRBD2. The junction had 4 bases not matched to a gene; V was cut back by 4 bases and J by 3 bases. This CDR3 is 17 amino acids long. The germline V gene encodes CDR1 SGHNT and CDR2 YYREEE (reference sequence).

This clone was seen more than once but under ten times. V is TRBV19 and J is TRBJ1-4, with TRBD1 as a possible D gene (5 bases). Germline-derived CDR1 and CDR2 are LNHDA and SQIVND (reference sequence). The CDR3 is made up of 11 amino acids. Trimming stripped 6 bases from V and 8 bases from J, with 7 bases between. The CDR3 sequence: CASRAGEKLFF. CDR3 coding DNA: TGTGCCAGTAGGGCAGGGGAAAAACTGTTTTTT.

The DNA for the CDR3 is TGTGCCAGCAGTTTGGGACAGACGATTTCCTACGAGCAGTACTTC. As protein: CASSLGQTISYEQYF. The chain is built from TRBV11-2 and TRBJ2-7; 7 positions match TRBD1. CDR1 SGHAT and CDR2 FQNNGV come from the germline V gene. V gave up 6 bases and J gave up 1 base; unmatched junction bases: 9. The CDR3 is 15 residues long.